This is a list of T cell receptor beta chains from one sample in a study of early T cells in non-severe SARS-CoV-2 infection. TCRdb used MiXCR to reprocess the 5' RACE reads, holding one entry per CDR3 protein. The sample holds 25,000 to 30,000 distinct CDR3 sequences, about 4.6% seen once. The sequenced sample was whole blood. The receptors shown here come from an adult who was a healthcare worker with PCR-confirmed SARS-CoV-2 infection or an uninfected control (not recorded which). CDR3s include the opening cysteine and the closing phenylalanine or tryptophan. A D gene is named only where the DNA matches it firmly. Not every row has a clone size; where given, it reads once, few, many or a size class.

length,J,D,V,size,CDR3,DNA
15,TRBJ1-2,NA,TRBV29-1,many,CSVEDWGSTSYGYTF,TGCAGCGTTGAGGATTGGGGCAGTACATCCTATGGCTACACCTTC
17,TRBJ2-7,NA,TRBV10-3,many,CAISESTRLAEGGEQYF,TGTGCCATCAGTGAGTCGACTCGGCTAGCGGAGGGGGGCGAGCAGTACTTC
14,TRBJ1-2,TRBD1,TRBV6-6,medium-sized,CASSGTGDSYGYTF,TGTGCCAGCAGCGGGACAGGCGACTCCTATGGCTACACCTTC
14,TRBJ1-1,NA,TRBV28,many,CASTPSGVNTEAFF,TGTGCCAGCACCCCCAGCGGGGTGAACACTGAAGCTTTCTTT
15,TRBJ2-7,TRBD2,TRBV28,many,CASSFIGLAAYEQYF,TGTGCCAGCAGTTTTATAGGACTAGCGGCCTACGAGCAGTACTTC
13,TRBJ2-7,TRBD2,TRBV20-1,many,CSVVGGPDHEQYF,TGCAGTGTTGTGGGAGGGCCGGACCACGAGCAGTACTTC
15,TRBJ2-5,TRBD2,TRBV28,NA,CASSTLAGGQETQYF,TGTGCCAGCAGTACACTAGCGGGAGGTCAGGAGACCCAGTACTTC
15,TRBJ2-3,NA,TRBV10-1,NA,CASSESKGPSDTQYF,TGCGCCAGCAGTGAGTCAAAAGGGCCCTCAGATACGCAGTATTTT
14,TRBJ1-1,NA,TRBV27,few,CASSRGGMNTEAFF,TGTGCCAGCAGTCGGGGGGGCATGAACACTGAAGCTTTCTTT
14,TRBJ2-3,NA,TRBV29-1,few,CSVERGLHTDTQYF,TGCAGCGTTGAGAGGGGGTTACACACAGATACGCAGTATTTT
17,TRBJ2-1,TRBD2,TRBV11-2,many,CASSPRGAGSLGNEQFF,TGTGCCAGCAGCCCCCGTGGAGCGGGATCTCTAGGGAATGAGCAGTTCTTC
15,TRBJ2-7,NA,TRBV7-6,many,CASSLAEGSSYEQYF,TGTGCCAGCAGCTTAGCGGAGGGTAGCTCCTACGAGCAGTACTTC
13,TRBJ2-7,TRBD1,TRBV12-3/TRBV12-4,many,CASTRQGLYEQYF,TGTGCCAGCACCCGACAGGGCCTCTACGAGCAGTACTTC
15,TRBJ2-7,TRBD1,TRBV6-6,medium-sized,CASRGQGAIFYEQYF,TGTGCCAGCCGGGGACAGGGGGCGATATTCTACGAGCAGTACTTC
12,TRBJ2-6,NA,TRBV30,many,CAWRAGANVLTF,TGTGCCTGGAGGGCTGGGGCCAACGTCCTGACTTTC
14,TRBJ2-7,TRBD2,TRBV12-3/TRBV12-4,many,CASSWGGPSGEQYF,TGTGCCAGCAGTTGGGGAGGGCCCTCTGGAGAGCAGTACTTC
15,TRBJ2-4,NA,TRBV19,many,CASSTRTVAKNIQYF,TGTGCCAGTAGTACACGGACAGTAGCCAAAAACATTCAGTACTTC
12,TRBJ1-2,NA,TRBV29-1,many,CSVGKYNYGYTF,TGCAGCGTTGGGAAATATAACTATGGCTACACCTTC
16,TRBJ2-7,NA,TRBV20-1,many,CSARDGGQGPPGEQYF,TGCAGTGCTAGAGATGGGGGGCAGGGGCCTCCTGGCGAGCAGTACTTC
15,TRBJ2-1,TRBD2,TRBV11-2,many,CASRPGLAGGNEQFF,TGTGCCAGCAGACCGGGACTAGCGGGGGGGAATGAGCAGTTCTTC
12,TRBJ2-7,NA,TRBV29-1,many,CSISDGSYEQYF,TGCAGCATTTCGGACGGATCCTACGAGCAGTACTTC
17,TRBJ2-7,TRBD2,TRBV4-1,many,CASSQEILAGSVHEQYF,TGCGCCAGCAGCCAAGAGATCCTAGCGGGATCAGTTCACGAGCAGTACTTC
19,TRBJ2-3,NA,TRBV25-1,many,CASSELGRGGKTSTDTQYF,TGTGCCAGCAGTGAACTGGGGCGAGGGGGAAAGACTAGCACAGATACGCAGTATTTT
11,TRBJ1-1,NA,TRBV6-2/TRBV6-3,many,CASSYPAEAFF,TGTGCCAGCAGTTACCCCGCTGAAGCTTTCTTT